Reported below is one T cell receptor (beta chain). Its antigen is not known. These data come from a study of T cell responses to AZD1222 COVID-19 vaccine. General study findings and limits: At study baseline, merely six AZD1222 recipients were seropositive. Repertoire sampling occurred only after the peak T cell response.

Second doses that came at about 4 or about 12 weeks were put together. Profiled with immunoSEQ multiplex PCR; TCRdb holds only in-frame clones, not every one. The data hold tens of thousands of clones, with 89% observed a single time. Trimming shortened V by 6 bases and J by 1 base, and 10 bases separated the two germline ends. Per the germline V gene, CDR1 is SEHNR and CDR2 is FQNEAQ (reference sequence). This CDR3 contains 14 residues. This specimen was peripheral blood, taken 28 days after the second AZD1222 dose. The J gene is TRBJ2-1, the V gene TRBV7-9; a possible D gene is TRBD2 (5 bases). This clonotype was sampled from an adult who received the AZD1222 COVID-19 vaccine. This chain's CDR3 is CASRAEWSYNEQFF. CDR3 in DNA: TGTGCCAGCAGAGCGGAGTGGTCCTACAATGAGCAGTTCTTC.